This record looks at one T cell receptor (beta chain) sequence and its context. In the original workflow: It was from reference gene primer amplification that nucleated cell counts were estimated. Some clones are missing from TCRdb's copy, which holds only in-frame ones; the method was immunoSEQ multiplex PCR. For V, J and clone size, that table is used; D and trimming come from the DNA. The sample includes roughly 69,000 clones, about 86% seen only once; the top ten take 9.5% to 15%. This sample was taken from a study of blood T cell repertoires in COVID-19. As for the study in general: Some COVID-19 samples were acute and others convalescent; all came from the United States, Italy and Spain. PBMCs, B-cell-depleted T cells, or T cells were the source of the cDNA or gDNA that made up the material.

The sample comprised peripheral blood. The source of this sequence is a human donor in a cohort sampled during active COVID-19.

In nucleotides, the CDR3 is TGTGCCAGCAGCTTAGTGCCAGGGGGTTCCACCGGGGAGCTGTTTTTT. This encodes CASSLVPGGSTGELFF. This chain joins TRBV11-3 and TRBJ2-2, with 7 bases that match TRBD1. After removal of 1 base from V and 4 bases from J, the junction contained 6 bases not matched to a gene. The CDR3 consists of 16 residues. The germline gives CDR1 SGHNT, CDR2 YENEEA.